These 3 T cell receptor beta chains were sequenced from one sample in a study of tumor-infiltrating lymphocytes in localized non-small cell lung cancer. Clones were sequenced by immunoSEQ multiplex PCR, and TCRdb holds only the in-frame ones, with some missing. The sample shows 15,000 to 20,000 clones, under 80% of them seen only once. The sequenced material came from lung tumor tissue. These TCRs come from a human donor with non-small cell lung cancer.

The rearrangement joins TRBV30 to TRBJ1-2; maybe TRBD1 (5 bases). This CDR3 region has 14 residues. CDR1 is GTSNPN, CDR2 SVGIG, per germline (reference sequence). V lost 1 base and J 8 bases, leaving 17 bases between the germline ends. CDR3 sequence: CAWSAGLLLRGYTF. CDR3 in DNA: TGTGCCTGGAGTGCGGGACTTCTTCTGAGGGGCTACACCTTC.

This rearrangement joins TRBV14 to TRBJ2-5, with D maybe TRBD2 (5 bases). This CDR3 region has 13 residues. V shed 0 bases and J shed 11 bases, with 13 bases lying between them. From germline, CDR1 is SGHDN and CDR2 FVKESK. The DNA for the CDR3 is TGTGCCAGCAGCCAAGATACTTTTCGGGGACAGTACTTC. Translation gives CASSQDTFRGQYF.

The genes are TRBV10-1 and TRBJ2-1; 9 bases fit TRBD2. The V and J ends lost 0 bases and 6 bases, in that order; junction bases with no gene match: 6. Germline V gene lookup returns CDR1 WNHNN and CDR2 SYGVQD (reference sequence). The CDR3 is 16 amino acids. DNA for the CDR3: TGCGCCAGCAGTGAGTCTCTAGCGGGAACGGTCAATGAGCAGTTCTTC. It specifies CASSESLAGTVNEQFF.